Listed below are T cell receptor beta chains from one sample, sequenced in a study of T cells in Graves' hyperthyroidism and ophthalmopathy. Via MiXCR, TCRdb re-called the multiplex PCR reads, giving one row per CDR3 protein. The table lists about 660,000 distinct CDR3 sequences, about 45% of them singletons, with more than 7% in the top ten. The specimen sequenced was peripheral blood or thyroid tissue (not recorded which). Receptor source: an adult man with Graves' disease, either hyperthyroidism or ophthalmopathy (not recorded which). The CDR3 runs from the conserved cysteine through the conserved F or W. D genes are given only for firm matches. Size values are once, few and many counts, or a class for expanded clones, and some rows have none.

d_call j_call v_call clone_size cdr3_nt cdr3_aa
TRBD1 TRBJ1-2 TRBV29-1 - TGCAGCGTTGAAGTACAGGGACAGTCCTATGGCTACACCTTC CSVEVQGQSYGYTF
- TRBJ1-5 TRBV20-1 - TGCAGTGCTAAGGGGGGATCGGGGAATCAGCCCCAGCATTTT CSAKGGSGNQPQHF
TRBD1 TRBJ1-6 TRBV7-9 - TGTGCCAGCAGCCCCGGGACAGGGATCTATAATTCACCCCTCCACTTT CASSPGTGIYNSPLHF
TRBD1 TRBJ2-6 TRBV7-6 - TGTGCCAGCAGCTCACACGGACAGGGCGCCAACGTCCTGACTTTC CASSSHGQGANVLTF
- TRBJ1-2 TRBV10-3 - TGTGCCATCAGCTGGGGGGGGCGATTATATGGCTACACCTTC CAISWGGRLYGYTF
TRBD1 TRBJ2-5 TRBV5-1 few TGCGCCAGCAGCCCGCTGGGAACAGGGGCTCAAGAGACCCAGTACTTC CASSPLGTGAQETQYF
- TRBJ2-2 TRBV5-1 few TGCGCCAGCAGGCCCGCGGCCGGGGAGCTGTTTTTT CASRPAAGELFF
TRBD1 TRBJ1-1 TRBV10-3 few TGTGCCATCAGTGACCCGGGACAGAAGAACACTGAAGCTTTCTTT CAISDPGQKNTEAFF
TRBD2 TRBJ2-5 TRBV13 - TGTGCCAGCAGCCGTGGACTAGCGGGAGGGCCAGAGGTGGAGACCCAGTACTTC CASSRGLAGGPEVETQYF
TRBD1 TRBJ2-6 TRBV7-3 - TGTGCCAGCAGCCTTGGGACAGGGGTGACTTTC CASSLGTGVTF
TRBD1 TRBJ1-3 TRBV7-8 - TGTGCCAGCAGCCATGGACAGGGGATCTCTGGAAACACCATATATTTT CASSHGQGISGNTIYF
TRBD1 TRBJ1-5 TRBV10-3 many TGTGCCAGCAGTTACGGACAGGGGAATCAGCCCCAGCATTTT CASSYGQGNQPQHF
TRBD2 TRBJ2-7 TRBV29-1 - TGCAGCGTTCACCTAGCGGGAGCCATGGGGGAGCAGTACTTC CSVHLAGAMGEQYF
- TRBJ1-1 TRBV29-1 many TGCAGCGTTGGGGCACGTGGACTCGCTAGAGGCACTGAAGCTTTCTTT CSVGARGLARGTEAFF
TRBD1 TRBJ1-2 TRBV11-2 - TGTGCCAGCAGCTTGACAGGGGGTTCTAACTATGGCTACACCTTC CASSLTGGSNYGYTF
- TRBJ2-7 TRBV7-9 - TGTGCCAGCAGCGCGGGACTAGGGACAGGTAACTACGAGCAGTACTTC CASSAGLGTGNYEQYF
TRBD2 TRBJ2-7 TRBV24-1 - TGTGCCACCAGTGGTCTAGCGGCATACGAGCAGTACTTC CATSGLAAYEQYF
TRBD1 TRBJ1-2 TRBV7-2 - TGTGCCAGCAGCCAAGTGGACAGGGGGCAGGGTGGCTACACCTTC CASSQVDRGQGGYTF
- TRBJ2-5 TRBV20-1 few TGCAGTGCGGACCCACGTCAGGGGCTGGGAGAGACCCAGTACTTC CSADPRQGLGETQYF
- TRBJ1-2 TRBV29-1 few TGCAGCGTTGAAGATCCTGTTGGTCGGGGCTACACCTTC CSVEDPVGRGYTF
- TRBJ1-1 TRBV25-1 - TGTGCCAGCAGCGGGGACCTTAGGGGCACTGAAGCTTTCTTT CASSGDLRGTEAFF
- TRBJ2-3 TRBV20-1 - TGCAGTGCTAGTGATGGTGGGGCCAGGGATACGCAGTATTTT CSASDGGARDTQYF
TRBD1 TRBJ2-7 TRBV7-2 - TGTGCCAGCAGCGAGACAGGGGGGGACTACGAGCAGTACTTC CASSETGGDYEQYF
- TRBJ2-5 TRBV2 - TGTGACAGCCCAGCGGAGACCCAGTACTTC CDSPAETQYF
TRBD1 TRBJ1-2 TRBV12-3/TRBV12-4 - TGTGCCAGCAGTTTCGGACAGGGGGCGCGAGGCTACACCTTC CASSFGQGARGYTF
TRBD2 TRBJ2-7 TRBV7-8 few TGTGCCAGCAGCCAACGGACTAGCGGGAGCGGATACGAGCAGTACTTC CASSQRTSGSGYEQYF
- TRBJ1-2 TRBV25-1 many TGTGCCAGCAGTGAGACAGGACGACCGAACTATGGCTACACCTTC CASSETGRPNYGYTF